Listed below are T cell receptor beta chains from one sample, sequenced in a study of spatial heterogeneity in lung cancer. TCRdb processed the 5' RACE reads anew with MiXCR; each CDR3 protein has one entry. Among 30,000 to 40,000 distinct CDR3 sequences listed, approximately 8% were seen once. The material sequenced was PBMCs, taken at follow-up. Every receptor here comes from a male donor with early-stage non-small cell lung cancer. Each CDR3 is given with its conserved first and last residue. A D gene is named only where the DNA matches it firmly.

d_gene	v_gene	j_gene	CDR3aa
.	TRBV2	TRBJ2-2	CASSDGRGNTGELFF
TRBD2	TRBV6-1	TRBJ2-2	CASIEGSGPGRGTGELFF
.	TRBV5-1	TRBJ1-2	CASSFNVSYTF
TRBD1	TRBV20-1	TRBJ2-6	CSAISIGTGGPVGANVLTF
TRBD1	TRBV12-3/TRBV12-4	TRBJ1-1	CASRQRDSEAFF
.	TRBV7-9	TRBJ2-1	CASSLGRDNEQFF
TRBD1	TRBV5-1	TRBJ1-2	CASSLEQGNYGYTF
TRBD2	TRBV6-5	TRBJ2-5	CASSYPFGGGALETQYF
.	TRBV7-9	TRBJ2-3	CASSLEGLVSTDTQYF
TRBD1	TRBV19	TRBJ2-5	CASSIAAGGQETQYF
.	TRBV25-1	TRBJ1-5	CASSEDRLNQPQHF
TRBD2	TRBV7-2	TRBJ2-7	CASSLLAGGSYEQYF
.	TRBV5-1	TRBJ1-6	CASSLERGGDRKSPLHF
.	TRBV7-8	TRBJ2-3	CASSPLGGSSTDTQYF
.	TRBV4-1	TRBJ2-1	CASSQLSGGVGAYNEQFF
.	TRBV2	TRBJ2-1	CASSVWGKVDNEQFF
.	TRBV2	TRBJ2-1	CASSEQGADNNEQFF
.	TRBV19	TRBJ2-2	CASSTRTGELFF
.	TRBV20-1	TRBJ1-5	CSAHMVGANNQPQHF
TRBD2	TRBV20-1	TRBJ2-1	CSARGREAGGYAQQFF
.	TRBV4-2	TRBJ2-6	CAGAQDLASGANVLTF
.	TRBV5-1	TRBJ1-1	CASSLGTDNTEAFF
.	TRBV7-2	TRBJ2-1	CASSFGQSEQFF
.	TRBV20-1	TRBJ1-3	CSAGGGAGSGNTIYF
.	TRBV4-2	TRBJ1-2	CASSQDFYTNYGYTF
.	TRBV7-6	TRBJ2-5	CASTLGEEETQYF
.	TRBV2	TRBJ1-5	CASNIGPDLPQHF
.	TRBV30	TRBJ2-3	CAWTGWDTQYF
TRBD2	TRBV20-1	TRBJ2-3	CSALNSGGSTDTQYF
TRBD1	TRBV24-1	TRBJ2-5	CATSPGTGILETQYF
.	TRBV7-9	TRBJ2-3	CASSSRQNADTQYF
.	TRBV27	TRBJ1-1	CASSFYAAGMNTEAFF
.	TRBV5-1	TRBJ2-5	CASSFSGVETQYF
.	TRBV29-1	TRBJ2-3	CSGLARGPADTQYF
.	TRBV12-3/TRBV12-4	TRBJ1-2	CASSPRRSGGYTF
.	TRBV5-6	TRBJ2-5	CASSLAETLSETQYF
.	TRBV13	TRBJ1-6	CASSLERDSPLHF
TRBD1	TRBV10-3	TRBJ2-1	CAIRGTGAVDEQFF
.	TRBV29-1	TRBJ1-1	CSVGSYGGTEAFF
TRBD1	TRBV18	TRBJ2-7	CASSLTTGNEYEQYF
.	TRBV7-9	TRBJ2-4	CASSFLTDVKNIQYF
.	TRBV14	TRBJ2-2	CASSPSSGLSLFF
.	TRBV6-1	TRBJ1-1	CASSEMQGFTEAFF
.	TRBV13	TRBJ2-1	CASSLENRGTSSYNEQFF
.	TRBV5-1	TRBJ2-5	CASSLLGGRQETQYF
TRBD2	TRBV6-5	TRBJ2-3	CASSWLAGGTDTQYF
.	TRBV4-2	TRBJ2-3	CASSPGLDTDTQYF
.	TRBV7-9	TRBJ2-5	CASSSYGGGETQYF